This TCR beta chain was captured in a study of cytomegalovirus exposure and HLA in healthy donors. V was pared by 2 bases and J by 4 bases, with 2 bases of the junction left unmatched. The V gene's germline CDR1 is MNHNS and CDR2 SASEGT. The CDR3 length is 17 residues. Amplification used 60 Vbeta primers and 13 Jbeta primers. Measured with immunoSEQ multiplex PCR; TCRdb has only the in-frame clones, and not every one. This sample contains 130,000 or so clones. As to this clone: Its specificity is not known.

Whole-study findings and limits: Specificity for CMV antigens was confirmed in vitro for a few of the CMV-associated chains. A later analysis linked a missense variant in DCLRE1C to the trimming of TCR beta V and J genes. Several of the most significant clusters appeared linked to common viral pathogens, based on a later analysis.

The sequenced material came from PBMCs. This sequence joins TRBV6-1 and TRBJ2-1; TRBD2 matches 16 bases. The TCR sequence derives from a woman younger than 30 in good health and CMV-seronegative. The CDR3: CASSESGLAGGYNEQFF. The CDR3, as DNA: TGTGCCAGCAGTGAATCGGGACTAGCGGGAGGGTACAATGAGCAGTTCTTC.